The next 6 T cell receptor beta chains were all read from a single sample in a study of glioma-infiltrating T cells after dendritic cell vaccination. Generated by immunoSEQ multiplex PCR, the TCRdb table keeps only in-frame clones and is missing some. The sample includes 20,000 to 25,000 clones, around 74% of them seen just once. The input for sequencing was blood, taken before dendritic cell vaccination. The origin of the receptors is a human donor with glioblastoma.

The CDR3 spells CASSVQGVRNTGELFF. CDR3 DNA sequence: TGTGCCAGTAGTGTACAGGGAGTGAGGAACACCGGGGAGCTGTTTTTT. The chain uses TRBV19 and TRBJ2-2; D is perhaps TRBD1 (6 bases). Germline CDR1 LNHDA, CDR2 SQIVND (reference sequence). Deletions cut 5 bases from V and 1 base from J, with 14 bases between. The CDR3 runs 16 residues.

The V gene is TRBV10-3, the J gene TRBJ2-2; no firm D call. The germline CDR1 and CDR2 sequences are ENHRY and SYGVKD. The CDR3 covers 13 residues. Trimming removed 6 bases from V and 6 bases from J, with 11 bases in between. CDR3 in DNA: TGTGCCATCAGGATACGACAAGCCGGGGAGCTGTTTTTT. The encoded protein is CAIRIRQAGELFF.

Written as DNA, the CDR3 is TGTGCCAGCAGCCCCGACCTAGGGGGGGGGAACTATGGCTACACCTTC. It translates to CASSPDLGGGNYGYTF. The chain couples TRBV2 to TRBJ1-2; D perhaps matches TRBD1 (6 bases). The germline V gene encodes CDR1 SNHLY and CDR2 FYNNEI. The CDR3 covers 16 residues. V was trimmed by 6 bases and J by 2 bases, leaving 19 bases between them.

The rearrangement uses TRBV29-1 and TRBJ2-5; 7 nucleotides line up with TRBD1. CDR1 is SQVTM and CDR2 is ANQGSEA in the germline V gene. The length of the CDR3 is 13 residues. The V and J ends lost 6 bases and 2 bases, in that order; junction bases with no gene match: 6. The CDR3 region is CSVPRQGQETQYF. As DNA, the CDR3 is TGCAGCGTGCCTAGACAGGGTCAAGAGACCCAGTACTTC.

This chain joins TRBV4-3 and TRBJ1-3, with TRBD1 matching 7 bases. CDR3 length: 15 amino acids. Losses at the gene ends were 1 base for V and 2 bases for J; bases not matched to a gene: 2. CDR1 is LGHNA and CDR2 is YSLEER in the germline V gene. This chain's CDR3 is CASSQGTGAGNTIYF. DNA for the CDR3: TGCGCCAGCAGCCAAGGGACAGGAGCTGGAAACACCATATATTTT.

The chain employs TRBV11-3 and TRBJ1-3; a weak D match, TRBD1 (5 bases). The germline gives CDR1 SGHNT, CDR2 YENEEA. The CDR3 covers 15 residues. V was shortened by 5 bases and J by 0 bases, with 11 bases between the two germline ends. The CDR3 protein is CASSRDSASGNTIYF. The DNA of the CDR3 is TGTGCCAGCAGCCGCGACAGTGCCTCTGGAAACACCATATATTTT. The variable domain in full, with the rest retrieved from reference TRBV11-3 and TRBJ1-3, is EAGVVQSPRYKIIEKKQPVAFWCNPISGHNTLYWYLQNLGQGPELLIRYENEEAVDDSQLPKDRFSAERLKGVDSTLKIQPAELGDSAVYLCASSRDSASGNTIYFGEGSWLTVV.